The sequence of this T cell receptor (beta chain) was determined in a study of blood T cell repertoires in COVID-19 (TCRdb year 2020). Looking at the study overall: Collaborator samples came from the United States, Italy and Spain and covered acute and convalescent phases of COVID-19. Subjects who had been exposed to COVID-19, were actively infected with it, or had recovered from it provided the deeply sampled blood TCRbeta repertoires that made up the dataset. The material from the prospective study consisted of cDNA or gDNA derived from T cells, B-cell-depleted T cells, or PBMCs. The samples were drawn from two sources: the first 160 participants of the ongoing ImmuneRACE study, and about 1,300 subjects contributed by 6 global collaborators. A de-identified subject ID, COVID-19 status, age in years and sex were almost always included in the sample metadata. The repertoires were released in a freely available public database meant as a resource for research on the immune response to SARS-CoV-2. Where HLA class I and class II types were available, the types were taken from metadata supplied by the sample provider, not from assay-based typing.

A word on this clone: This receptor's antigen is unknown. No base-level quality is on record; no much larger clone is a single base apart.

Based on the germline V gene, the CDR1 and CDR2 sequences are SGDLS and YYNGEE. Including the terminal cysteine and phenylalanine, the CDR3 comprises 14 residues. The sequence is cut down to CDR3 DNA, 42 bases in frame from base 1. V drops 0 bases and J drops 8 bases, leaving 9 bases in between. The immunoSEQ Assay, a bias-controlled multiplex PCR, was used to amplify TCRbeta CDR3 regions from genomic DNA. The authors' pipeline ran thus. The number of nucleated cells in each sample was estimated from the amplification of reference gene primers within the assay. To quantify the absolute abundance of each unique TCRbeta CDR3 rearrangement, sequence reads were collapsed and filtered. For each sample, productive Simpson clonality was calculated by taking the square root of Simpson's diversity index across productive rearrangements. Entries here come from immuneACCESS through TCRdb and include only in-frame sequences with V and J called. Some clones fail to appear in such tables; in the studies checked, an unresolved V gene covers under half of the shortfall, and the cause of the remainder is unknown. D and trimming come from the DNA, and the V and J calls and clone size come from that table. The sample includes approximately 130,000 clones, with 86% observed a single time. The top ten clones comprise around 17% of the sample.

Samples from volunteer blood donors who had recovered from COVID-19 were contributed by a second Seattle source. Collaborating institutions collected whole blood in K2EDTA tubes following their own protocols. For TCRbeta analysis, collaborators shipped samples in one of three forms: frozen whole blood, isolated PBMCs, or DNA extracted from either of those sample types. Broad study findings and their caveats: How much clinical and demographic metadata was included differed by source and by participant, and the metadata was provided uncurated.

The TCR comes from a woman aged 45-65 years who had recovered from COVID-19. The sequence joins TRBV9 to TRBJ1-6; no D gene can be assigned with confidence. The sequencing input was peripheral blood. The CDR3: CASSVAVFDSPLHF. The nucleotide sequence reads TGTGCCAGCAGCGTAGCGGTTTTCGATTCACCCCTCCACTTT.